This TCR beta chain was captured by sequencing in a study of T cells expressing NK-cell markers (dated by TCRdb to the early 2020s). Regarding the study in general: Eight or nine donors provided sorted CD3+CD56+NKG2C+, CD3+CD56+NKG2C- and CD3+CD56-NKG2C+ T-cell subsets, whose TCR beta-chain repertoires were profiled. Of the eight sequenced donors, seven were found to be HCMV-seropositive and one was found to be HCMV-seronegative. All eight donors whose samples were sequenced were randomly selected healthy volunteers, three of them men and five women. Sequencing of the libraries produced 2 x 150 bp reads on Illumina HiSeq 2000/2500, MiSeq or NextSeq. Broader findings and caveats from the paper: Those dominant clonotypes were again the most abundant among CD3+CD56-NKG2C+ cells in a few donors, at about 25-60.1%. Whether the expanded NKG2C-expressing T cell clones were specific for HCMV antigens was left unclear. In several donors, the dominant CD3+CD56+NKG2C+ clonotypes were among the top 10 CD8+ clonotypes and accounted for about 1.0-7.5% of CD8+ T cells.

The sequencing machine was an Illumina HiSeq 2000. TCR beta cDNA libraries were made by 5'RACE template switching that added a universal primer site and unique molecular identifiers. Priming for cDNA synthesis came from the TCR beta constant segment, and two successive PCR amplification steps followed. The paper's processing steps were these. MIGEC was used to demultiplex reads and group reads by UMI, and MiTCR was used to assemble and quantify clonotypes. To exclude erroneous sequences, any TCR cDNA sequence not supported by at least two reads was discarded. The tcR package was used for downstream repertoire analysis, and clonotypes were matched across fractions by CDR3 nucleotide sequence plus V segment. VDJmatch was used to annotate antigen specificity against VDJdb, with one amino acid substitution in CDR3 allowed. TCRdb reprocessed the public reads and reports one entry per CDR3 protein sequence, without DNA. These V and J calls originate from TCRdb's pipeline instead of the authors' own analysis. This specimen's table enumerates around 380,000 distinct CDR3 sequences. 9.5% to 12% of the sample comes from the top ten.

HCMV-specific IgG was detected in serum with a commercial ELISA kit to determine HCMV serostatus. Peripheral blood mononuclear cells were isolated from blood by Ficoll density gradient centrifugation. Of note for this clonotype: The antigen it recognizes is unknown.

The CDR3, cysteine through phenylalanine, is 14 amino acids long. Only the protein is available. The germline V gene (reference sequence) specifies MNHEY as CDR1 and SMNVEV as CDR2. The sequence came from a woman aged 50 to 65 in good health. Donor details come from another sample of the same person, matched by shared clones. This chain joins TRBV27 to TRBJ2-3. The specimen was blood T cells: a sorted CD56 or NKG2C T cell subset, CD4+ or CD8+ T cells, or bulk PBMC T cells (not recorded which). The CDR3 in this case is CASSLSATSDTQYF.